Listed here is a single TCR beta chain. All enrollees were about 18 to 89 years old and from fewer than 30 US areas. Donors in Cohort 3 who had recovered were those with two negative PCRs, healthcare professional clearance, or resolution of their symptoms. This CDR3 has 15 residues. V dropped 2 bases and J dropped 5 bases, with 15 bases sitting between them. Germline CDR1 and CDR2: KGHSH and LQKENI. The data stem from a study of blood T cell repertoires in COVID-19. In the authors' methods: Quantification of nucleated cells was approximated via reference gene primer amplification. Measured with immunoSEQ multiplex PCR; TCRdb has only the in-frame clones, and not every one. The DNA gave D and trimming, while V, J and clone size come from that table. The top ten hold more than 6.5% of the sample, which has over 150,000 clones, more than 75% seen once.

This receptor was taken from a woman between 50 and 59 years old who had recovered from COVID-19. The specimen sequenced was PBMCs or T cells enriched from blood (not recorded which). The rearrangement uses TRBV18 and TRBJ1-2, with a weak D call TRBD1 (6 bases). CDR3 residues: CASSPITGSTYGYTF. For the CDR3, the DNA is TGTGCCAGCTCACCAATAACAGGGTCCACGTATGGCTACACCTTC. The whole variable domain, filled in from reference TRBV18 and TRBJ1-2, reads NAGVMQNPRHLVRRRGQEARLRCSPMKGHSHVYWYRQLPEEGLKFMVYLQKENIIDESGMPKERFSAEFPKEGPSILRIQQVVRGDSAAYFCASSPITGSTYGYTFGSGTRLTVV.